This is a list of T cell receptor beta chains from one sample in a study of graft-versus-host responses after intestinal transplantation. Only in-frame clones appear in the TCRdb table, and some are missing; sequencing was by immunoSEQ multiplex PCR. The sample has approximately 100,000 clones, roughly 86% seen once; the top ten hold 1.4%. Source: PBMCs, taken 255 days after intestinal transplant. The receptors derive from a human patient who received an intestinal transplant, so some T cells may come from the graft donor. The CDR3 runs from the conserved cysteine through the conserved F or W.

V gene	CDR3 length	J gene	CDR3 protein
TRBV27	16	TRBJ1-1	CASSLSGQGGNTEAFF
TRBV27	12	TRBJ2-1	CASSLGHNEQFF
TRBV27	20	TRBJ2-1	CASSPIQGLAGGPFYNEQFF
TRBV7-9	16	TRBJ2-2	CASSLAPAVNTGELFF
TRBV30	12	TRBJ1-2	CAWRKQGYGYTF
TRBV21-1	14	TRBJ1-2	CASSKIVGAYGYTF
TRBV19	14	TRBJ2-5	CASSGTARGETQYF
TRBV5-4	18	TRBJ2-1	CASSTLLRNYVGYNEQFF
TRBV20-1	11	TRBJ1-2	CSARRGGGYTF
TRBV4-1	13	TRBJ1-6	CASSQDNNSPLHF
TRBV4-1	16	TRBJ2-7	CASSQDIASSSYEQYF
TRBV6-1	15	TRBJ2-1	CASSLAGSSYNEQFF
TRBV27	14	TRBJ2-5	CASSYGGRAETQYF
TRBV4-1	13	TRBJ1-5	CASSQVVDQPQHF
TRBV6-6	16	TRBJ2-7	CASTLVPGTADYEQYF
TRBV19	13	TRBJ1-2	CASSIYGHWGYTF
TRBV6-1	14	TRBJ2-5	CASRRDRLQETQYF
TRBV14	17	TRBJ2-3	CASSRTPAGQHSRTQYF
TRBV6-6	10	TRBJ2-5	CASSYGTQYF
TRBV7-2	16	TRBJ2-3	CASSSRQGAGTDTQYF
TRBV9	17	TRBJ2-3	CASSVGTSGGAEDTQYF
TRBV19	13	TRBJ2-3	CASSGAGGDTQYF
TRBV10-2	14	TRBJ1-5	CASSEFQSNQPQHF
TRBV7-2	14	TRBJ2-1	CASSPSGSPNEQFF
TRBV9	15	TRBJ2-7	CASSETGAADYEQYF
TRBV10-3	15	TRBJ2-2	CAITGLAGNTGELFF
TRBV5-1	14	TRBJ2-5	CASSSTGPPETQYF
TRBV6-6	16	TRBJ2-1	CASSYSIAGAYNEQFF
TRBV14	13	TRBJ1-2	CASSSTVSLGYTF
TRBV7-2	11	TRBJ2-3	CASSLVDTQYF
TRBV10-1	14	TRBJ2-7	CASSADPGGGKQYF
TRBV5-1	15	TRBJ2-3	CASSPTSGPTDTQYF
TRBV5-5	10	TRBJ1-1	CASSLAEAFF
TRBV27	14	TRBJ2-7	CASSLSLAGYEQYF
TRBV11-1	14	TRBJ2-5	CASSFVGQEETQYF
TRBV5-1	17	TRBJ2-6	CATSLATGSSGANVLTF
TRBV21-1	18	TRBJ1-4	CASSKARQGHATNEKLFF
TRBV28	16	TRBJ2-7	CASSFWGQLHSYEQYF
TRBV6-4	15	TRBJ2-1	CASSPLAGGDNEQFF
TRBV7-9	12	TRBJ1-6	CASSLVNSPLHF
TRBV7-6	16	TRBJ2-2	CASGLAGDGNTGELFF